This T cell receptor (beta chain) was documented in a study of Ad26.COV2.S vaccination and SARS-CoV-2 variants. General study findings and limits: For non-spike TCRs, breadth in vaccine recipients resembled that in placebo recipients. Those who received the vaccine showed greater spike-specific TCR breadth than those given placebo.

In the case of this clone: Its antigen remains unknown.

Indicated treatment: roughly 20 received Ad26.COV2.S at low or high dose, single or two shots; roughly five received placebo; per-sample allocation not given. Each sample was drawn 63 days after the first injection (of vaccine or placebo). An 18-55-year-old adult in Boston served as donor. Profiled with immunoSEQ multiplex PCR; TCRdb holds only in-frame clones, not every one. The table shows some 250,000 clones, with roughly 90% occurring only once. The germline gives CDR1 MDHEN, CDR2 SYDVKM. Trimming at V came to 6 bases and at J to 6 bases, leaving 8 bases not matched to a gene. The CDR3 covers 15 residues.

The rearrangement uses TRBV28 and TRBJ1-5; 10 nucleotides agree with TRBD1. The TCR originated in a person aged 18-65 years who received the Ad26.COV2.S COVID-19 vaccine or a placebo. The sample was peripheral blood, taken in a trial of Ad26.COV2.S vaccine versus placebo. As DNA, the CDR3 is TGTGCCAGCAGAAATACTTGGACAGGGGGTCAGCCCCAGCATTTT. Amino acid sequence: CASRNTWTGGQPQHF.